A selection of T cell receptor beta chains follows, all from one sample in a study of chronic HIV infection and antiretroviral therapy. TCRdb passed the 5' RACE reads through MiXCR, listing each CDR3 protein once. This table has about 38,000 distinct CDR3 sequences, roughly 8.8% appearing once. Sequences were obtained from peripheral blood. These receptors originate from an adult who had HIV and had not received antiretroviral therapy, or was an uninfected healthy control (not recorded which). Both conserved end residues are part of each CDR3. Each record gives: J gene, CDR3 length, V gene, clone size, D gene, CDR3 DNA, CDR3 protein. The D gene is left open where the match is weak. Where a row states a size, it is once, few, many or the class of an expanded clone; other rows omit it.

>TRBJ2-6|16|TRBV6-6|few|TRBD2
TGTGCCAGCACGGCTAGCGGGAACTCTGGGGCCAACGTCCTGACTTTC
CASTASGNSGANVLTF
>TRBJ2-5|14|TRBV28|many|.
TGTGCCAGCAACCGCCGGGCCGGAAGGGAGACCCAGTACTTC
CASNRRAGRETQYF
>TRBJ1-3|15|TRBV28|few|.
TGTGCCAGCAGCCCCGCTGGATCCTCTGGAAACACCATATATTTT
CASSPAGSSGNTIYF
>TRBJ1-1|14|TRBV5-5|medium-sized|.
TGTGCCAGCAGCTTGGGCGTAAAGAACACTGAAGCTTTCTTT
CASSLGVKNTEAFF
>TRBJ1-4|12|TRBV29-1|.|.
TGCAGCGTCGCCGGGACCTATGAAAAACTGTTTTTT
CSVAGTYEKLFF
>TRBJ1-1|12|TRBV6-2/TRBV6-3|few|.
TGTGCCAGCAGGGACAGCCGCACTGAAGCTTTCTTT
CASRDSRTEAFF
>TRBJ2-5|11|TRBV2|many|.
TGTGCCAGCGGAGGGGGAGAGACCCAGTACTTC
CASGGGETQYF
>TRBJ2-1|11|TRBV5-1|many|TRBD2
TGCGCCAGCAGCTTGGGGGAGGGGAGGTTCTTC
CASSLGEGRFF
>TRBJ2-7|12|TRBV11-2|.|TRBD1
TGTGCCAGCCGGACAGGGGGCACCGAGCAGTACTTC
CASRTGGTEQYF
>TRBJ2-4|16|TRBV28|.|.
TGTGCCAGTTCGTGGGGAACGGTTTCGGCCAAAAACATTCAGTACTTC
CASSWGTVSAKNIQYF
>TRBJ1-2|13|TRBV12-3/TRBV12-4|many|.
TGTGCCAGCAGTGCCGACACAAACTATGGCTACACCTTC
CASSADTNYGYTF
>TRBJ1-1|15|TRBV6-1|few|.
TGTGCCAGCAGTGAAGGTGGGGGCGCTTTAACTGAAGCTTTCTTT
CASSEGGGALTEAFF
>TRBJ2-7|15|TRBV5-1|.|.
TGCGCCAGCAGCTTGGAGGCGGCAAGCTCCTACGAGCAGTACTTC
CASSLEAASSYEQYF
>TRBJ2-1|12|TRBV15|.|TRBD1
TGTGCCACCAGCGGACAGGGTCCCGAGCAGTTCTTC
CATSGQGPEQFF
>TRBJ1-1|17|TRBV4-1|few|.
TGCGCCAGCAGCCAAGTCCCCAAAGTGGCAGGGAACACTGAAGCTTTCTTT
CASSQVPKVAGNTEAFF
>TRBJ1-1|15|TRBV7-3|many|.
TGTGCCAGCAGCTTAACGGGGGAGTTGAACACTGAAGCTTTCTTT
CASSLTGELNTEAFF
>TRBJ2-1|14|TRBV29-1|medium-sized|TRBD2
TGCAGCGTCGGGGGTAGCGGGAGGTTCTATGAGCAGTTCTTC
CSVGGSGRFYEQFF
>TRBJ2-7|14|TRBV28|few|.
TGTGCCAGCAGAAACAGGGTTCTCTCCTACGAGCAGTACTTC
CASRNRVLSYEQYF